A single sample is the source of the 16 T cell receptor beta chains below, sequenced in a study of beta chain features in type 1 diabetes (dated by TCRdb to between 2017 and 2018). The paper's findings and limits, for the study overall: Type 1 diabetes patients showed a moderate but significant shortening of TCRB CDR3 length in all four CD4+ subsets.

No antigens are known for them. The method was the immunoSEQ multiplex PCR assay. The entire isolated RNA was reverse transcribed using the High Capacity cDNA Reverse Transcription Kit, and thus expressed TCRB transcripts were sequenced. TCRdb re-hosts the immuneACCESS table, in-frame sequences only. Its copies lack some clones; in the studies checked, an unresolved V gene accounts for under half of them, and the cause for the rest is not known. This sample holds fewer than 200,000 clones; approximately 10% were observed only once. The ten largest account for around 0.48% of the sample. Input material: central memory CD4+ T cells from blood. The receptors derive from a man between 25 and 39 years old with type 1 diabetes.

The genes are TRBV28 and TRBJ2-1, with D perhaps TRBD1 (6 bases). The length of the CDR3 is 13 residues. Germline V gene lookup returns CDR1 MDHEN and CDR2 SYDVKM. V lost 10 bases and J lost 7, with 17 bases in between. CDR3 protein: CATLQGTRNEQFF. The CDR3 coding sequence is TGTGCCACCCTGCAGGGGACAAGGAATGAGCAGTTCTTC. The full variable domain, rest sourced from reference TRBV28 and TRBJ2-1, is DVKVTQSSRYLVKRTGEKVFLECVQDMDHENMFWYRQDPGLGLRLIYFSYDVKMKEKGDIPEGYSVSREKKERFSLILESASTNQTSMYLCATLQGTRNEQFFGPGTRLTVL.

This clone was observed a few times. The rearrangement links TRBV29-1 to TRBJ2-7; 7 positions agree with TRBD2. The V gene's germline CDR1 is SQVTM and CDR2 ANQGSEA. Trimming at V came to 7 bases and at J to 3 bases, leaving 9 bases not matched to a gene. The CDR3 covers 13 residues. CDR3 in amino acids: CSAAPGLHYEQYF. In DNA form, the CDR3 reads TGCAGCGCCGCCCCGGGACTACACTACGAGCAGTACTTC.

This sequence joins TRBV28 and TRBJ2-1; D unresolved. The CDR3 sequence is 14 residues long. The V gene lost 1 base and the J gene lost 5 bases, with 9 bases spanning the gap. Looked up from germline, CDR1 is MDHEN and CDR2 is SYDVKM. CDR3 sequence: CASSLSRFDNEQFF. DNA for the CDR3: TGTGCCAGCAGTTTATCCAGGTTTGACAATGAGCAGTTCTTC.

The chain joins TRBV7-9 to TRBJ2-7; 8 bases are shared with TRBD1. Germline assignment: CDR1 SEHNR and CDR2 FQNEAQ (reference sequence). Losses at the gene ends were 1 base for V and 1 base for J; bases not matched to a gene: 3. The CDR3 length is 15 residues. For the CDR3, the DNA is TGTGCCAGCAGCTTAGGACAGGGGCTATCCTACGAGCAGTACTTC. This translates into CASSLGQGLSYEQYF.

The chain carries TRBV5-4 and TRBJ1-1; D possibly corresponds to TRBD1 (5 bases). CDR1 is SGHNT, CDR2 YYREEE, per germline (reference sequence). The CDR3 runs 12 residues. The germline V and J ends were trimmed by 0 bases and 5 bases, with 5 bases remaining between them. The CDR3, as DNA: TGTGCCAGCAGCTTGGACAGGACTGAAGCTTTCTTT. This codes for CASSLDRTEAFF.

This chain connects TRBV5-1 to TRBJ2-3, with a possible D match to TRBD1 (6 bases). The CDR3 consists of 16 residues. The germline V and J ends were trimmed by 1 base and 0 bases, with 12 bases remaining between them. Germline CDR1 and CDR2: SGHRS and YFSETQ. DNA for the CDR3: TGCGCCAGCAGCTTGATTGTGGGGGCTAGCACAGATACGCAGTATTTT. Protein product: CASSLIVGASTDTQYF.

The J gene is TRBJ2-5, the V gene TRBV2; D remains ambiguous. Germline lookup yields CDR1 SNHLY and CDR2 FYNNEI. CDR3 length: 12 amino acids. Trimming pared 3 bases from V and 4 bases from J, leaving 6 bases between. The CDR3, as DNA: TGTGCCAGCAGTGAGGTCGGAGAGACCCAGTACTTC. Its translation: CASSEVGETQYF. Combining the CDR3 with reference TRBV2 and TRBJ2-5 gives the whole variable domain EPEVTQTPSHQVTQMGQEVILRCVPISNHLYFYWYRQILGQKVEFLVSFYNNEISEKSEIFDDQFSVERPDGSNFTLKIRSTKLEDSAMYFCASSEVGETQYFGPGTRLLVL.

V gene TRBV27 combines with J gene TRBJ1-1; a weak D match, TRBD1 (6 bases). Trimming shortened V by 8 bases and J by 10 bases, and 11 bases separated the two germline ends. The CDR3 covers 10 residues. Germline values: CDR1 MNHEY, CDR2 SMNVEV (reference sequence). The CDR3 loop reads CASGTGRAFF. As DNA, the CDR3 is TGTGCCAGCGGTACAGGGCGAGCTTTCTTT.

This clone was seen only a few times. The genes are TRBV6-6 and TRBJ2-2; maybe TRBD2 (5 bases). This CDR3 is built from 13 residues. Germline CDR1 MNHNY, CDR2 SVGAGI (reference sequence). V was shortened by 7 bases and J by 4 bases, with 10 bases between the two germline ends. The CDR3 sequence: CASTPRATGELFF. Written as DNA, the CDR3 is TGTGCCAGCACCCCGCGGGCCACCGGGGAGCTGTTTTTT.

In its sample, this clone was seen a few times. J is TRBJ2-7 and V is TRBV30; 7 nucleotides match TRBD2. V was pared by 1 base and J by 2 bases, with 14 bases of the junction left unmatched. CDR1 and CDR2 from the germline V gene are GTSNPN and SVGIG (reference sequence). There are 17 residues in the CDR3. The CDR3: CAWSAGPTGTTTYEQYF. CDR3 in DNA: TGTGCCTGGAGTGCGGGCCCAACCGGGACTACCACCTACGAGCAGTACTTC.

The chain is built from TRBV7-7 and TRBJ2-1; D remains unclear. Germline V gene lookup returns CDR1 SSHAT and CDR2 FNYEAQ (reference sequence). Trimming stripped 1 base from V and 6 bases from J, with 7 bases between. The CDR3 is 13 amino acids. The CDR3 region is CASSLGQANEQFF. The CDR3 nucleotides read TGTGCCAGCAGCTTAGGGCAGGCCAATGAGCAGTTCTTC.

The gene calls are TRBV19 and TRBJ2-1; TRBD2 agrees at 8 bases. CDR3 length: 19 amino acids. The germline gives CDR1 LNHDA, CDR2 SQIVND (reference sequence). With V trimmed by 3 bases and J by 3 bases, 16 bases remained unmatched. CDR3 region: CASSMLGLGTRRVYNEQFF. The DNA of the CDR3 is TGTGCCAGTAGTATGCTGGGACTAGGAACCCGTAGAGTCTACAATGAGCAGTTCTTC. Variable domain in full (rest from reference TRBV19 and TRBJ2-1): DGGITQSPKYLFRKEGQNVTLSCEQNLNHDAMYWYRQDPGQGLRLIYYSQIVNDFQKGDIAEGYSVSREKKESFPLTVTSAQKNPTAFYLCASSMLGLGTRRVYNEQFFGPGTRLTVL.

This clone was counted only a few times. This chain connects TRBV7-2 to TRBJ2-3; TRBD2 matches at 9 bases. Germline V gene sequence: CDR1 SGHTA, CDR2 FQGNSA. V dropped 4 bases and J dropped 1; count of bases not matched to a gene: 3. The CDR3 has 15 amino acids. CDR3 sequence: CASSSRLAGTDTQYF. CDR3 coding DNA: TGTGCCAGCAGCTCCCGACTAGCGGGCACAGATACGCAGTATTTT.

This clone was detected a few times. The junction departs from germline at one end; a sequencing error may be responsible. This sequence joins TRBV7-2 and TRBJ1-2; 9 bases are a match to TRBD1. Germline CDR1 is SGHTA and CDR2 is FQGNSA. The CDR3 has 16 amino acids. CDR3 protein: CASSVASFRDRVVHTF. DNA for the CDR3: TGTGCCAGCAGCGTAGCCTCATTCCGGGACAGGGTGGTCCACACCTTC.

This clone was seen a single time. The chain recombines TRBV14 with TRBJ1-5; D is unclear. CDR1 and CDR2 from the germline V gene are SGHDN and FVKESK. The V and J ends lost 0 bases and 1 base respectively, with 4 bases between them. This CDR3 is built from 14 residues. The CDR3, as DNA: TGTGCCAGCAGCCAAGACAGGAGCAATCAGCCCCAGCATTTT. Its translation: CASSQDRSNQPQHF. The full variable domain, with the rest looked up from reference TRBV14 and TRBJ1-5, is EAGVTQFPSHSVIEKGQTVTLRCDPISGHDNLYWYRRVMGKEIKFLLHFVKESKQDESGMPNNRFLAERTGGTYSTLKVQPAELEDSGVYFCASSQDRSNQPQHFGDGTRLSIL.

This clone was seen a handful of times. CDR3 residues: CASTRTGKETQYF. As DNA, the CDR3 is TGTGCCAGCACGCGGACAGGGAAAGAGACCCAGTACTTC. This chain links TRBV28 with TRBJ2-5; 8 nucleotides agree with TRBD1. Germline V gives CDR1 MDHEN, CDR2 SYDVKM. With 7 bases clipped from V and 3 bases from J, the junction kept 4 bases outside the gene matches. This CDR3 contains 13 residues.